Listed below are T cell receptor beta chains from one sample, sequenced in a study of blood T cell repertoires in COVID-19. Clones were read by immunoSEQ multiplex PCR, and TCRdb kept only the in-frame ones, dropping some. The sample carries some 150,000 clones, around 81% recorded once. Material: peripheral blood. All receptors come from an older woman with acute or convalescent COVID-19. Each CDR3 is given with its conserved first and last residue. The order of the fields is CDR3 DNA, CDR3 protein, D gene, V gene, J gene, clone size. D genes are given only for firm matches. Part of the rows lack a size; the others show once, few, many or a class for expanded clones.

CDR3nt: TGTGCCAGCAGTGTTCAGGGACAGGGCGAAGCTTTCTTT
CDR3aa: CASSVQGQGEAFF
d_gene: TRBD1
v_gene: TRBV6-6
j_gene: TRBJ1-1
abundance: .

CDR3nt: TGTGCCAGCAGCCCGACAGGGGATGAGCAGTTCTTC
CDR3aa: CASSPTGDEQFF
d_gene: TRBD1
v_gene: TRBV6-4
j_gene: TRBJ2-1
abundance: .

CDR3nt: TGTGCCAGCAGCTTAGTAGCGGAATCCTACAATGAGCAGTTCTTC
CDR3aa: CASSLVAESYNEQFF
d_gene: .
v_gene: TRBV7-9
j_gene: TRBJ2-1
abundance: .

CDR3nt: TGTGCCAGCAGTTATTTGGGGCGACGTAGGGATGAGCAGTTCTTC
CDR3aa: CASSYLGRRRDEQFF
d_gene: .
v_gene: TRBV6-2/TRBV6-3
j_gene: TRBJ2-1
abundance: .

CDR3nt: TGTGCCAGCAGACAGACAGGGTTGGGGTATGGCTACACCTTC
CDR3aa: CASRQTGLGYGYTF
d_gene: TRBD1
v_gene: TRBV2
j_gene: TRBJ1-2
abundance: .

CDR3nt: TGTGCCAGCAGCCAAGTTAGAGGGAACACTGAAGCTTTCTTT
CDR3aa: CASSQVRGNTEAFF
d_gene: .
v_gene: TRBV3-1/TRBV3-2
j_gene: TRBJ1-1
abundance: .

CDR3nt: TGTGCCAGTAGTCTTCAGCTAGCAGTTTTCGATGAGCAGTTCTTC
CDR3aa: CASSLQLAVFDEQFF
d_gene: .
v_gene: TRBV19
j_gene: TRBJ2-1
abundance: .

CDR3nt: TGCGCCAGCAGCTGGCTTCCGGGACAGGCTAATGAGCAGTTCTTC
CDR3aa: CASSWLPGQANEQFF
d_gene: TRBD1
v_gene: TRBV5-1
j_gene: TRBJ2-1
abundance: .

CDR3nt: TGTGCCAGCAGCGGTTGTTATGGTCCTATGAACACTGAAGCTTTCTTT
CDR3aa: CASSGCYGPMNTEAFF
d_gene: .
v_gene: TRBV21-1
j_gene: TRBJ1-1
abundance: .

CDR3nt: TGTGCCAGCCGATCCAACGGGGGGGGAAACATTCAGTACTTC
CDR3aa: CASRSNGGGNIQYF
d_gene: TRBD2
v_gene: TRBV28
j_gene: TRBJ2-4
abundance: .

CDR3nt: TGTGCCAGCAGTTTATCACTAAACTCAGGGTTTTCTATTGAAAAACTGTTTTTT
CDR3aa: CASSLSLNSGFSIEKLFF
d_gene: .
v_gene: TRBV28
j_gene: TRBJ1-4
abundance: .

CDR3nt: TGTGCCAGCAGTTTTCTCGGCAATGAGCAGTTCTTC
CDR3aa: CASSFLGNEQFF
d_gene: .
v_gene: TRBV28
j_gene: TRBJ2-1
abundance: .

CDR3nt: TGTGCCAGCAGTTACCCCGTAGTTCCTGAGCAGTTCTTC
CDR3aa: CASSYPVVPEQFF
d_gene: .
v_gene: TRBV6-2/TRBV6-3
j_gene: TRBJ2-1
abundance: .

CDR3nt: TGTGCCAGCAGCTACCATGGGGGCGGGAGAGGAACAGATACGCAGTATTTT
CDR3aa: CASSYHGGGRGTDTQYF
d_gene: .
v_gene: TRBV7-3
j_gene: TRBJ2-3
abundance: .

CDR3nt: TGTGCCAGCAGTGAGGGGACAGATCCTTGGGGCTACACCTTC
CDR3aa: CASSEGTDPWGYTF
d_gene: TRBD1
v_gene: TRBV6-1
j_gene: TRBJ1-2
abundance: .

CDR3nt: TGCGCCAGCAGCCAAGATAAGGGGGCCTCTGGAAACACCATATATTTT
CDR3aa: CASSQDKGASGNTIYF
d_gene: TRBD1
v_gene: TRBV4-3
j_gene: TRBJ1-3
abundance: .

CDR3nt: TGTGCCAGCAGCTTAGATTTGGTTAGAACCTACGAGCAGTACTTC
CDR3aa: CASSLDLVRTYEQYF
d_gene: .
v_gene: TRBV11-2
j_gene: TRBJ2-7
abundance: .

CDR3nt: TGTGCCAGCTCCCCAGGACAGACGAACACCGGGGAGCTGTTTTTT
CDR3aa: CASSPGQTNTGELFF
d_gene: .
v_gene: TRBV18
j_gene: TRBJ2-2
abundance: .

CDR3nt: TGTGCCAGCAGTTTATCATATAATCAGCCCCAGCATTTT
CDR3aa: CASSLSYNQPQHF
d_gene: .
v_gene: TRBV27
j_gene: TRBJ1-5
abundance: .

CDR3nt: TGTGCCAGCAGCGTTGATAGCGGGAGAGGAGAGACCCAGTACTTC
CDR3aa: CASSVDSGRGETQYF
d_gene: TRBD2
v_gene: TRBV9
j_gene: TRBJ2-5
abundance: few

CDR3nt: TGTGCCAGTAGTTTGCGGGCAGAAAGCAACTATGGCTACACCTTC
CDR3aa: CASSLRAESNYGYTF
d_gene: .
v_gene: TRBV19
j_gene: TRBJ1-2
abundance: .

CDR3nt: TGTGCCAGCAGCTTAGGCGCAGGGGCCCTGAACACCATATATTTT
CDR3aa: CASSLGAGALNTIYF
d_gene: .
v_gene: TRBV7-8
j_gene: TRBJ1-3
abundance: once

CDR3nt: TGTGCCAGCAGCTTAGAGGGGGGACAGCGAAACACCATATATTTT
CDR3aa: CASSLEGGQRNTIYF
d_gene: TRBD1
v_gene: TRBV11-2
j_gene: TRBJ1-3
abundance: .

CDR3nt: TGTGCCAGCAGCCCCGGGGGGGGACTAGCGGGAGGGCGGGAGTTCTTC
CDR3aa: CASSPGGGLAGGREFF
d_gene: TRBD2
v_gene: TRBV7-8
j_gene: TRBJ2-1
abundance: .

CDR3nt: TGTGCCAGTAGTATAGATGGCAGGGGGAGAGCTAATGAAAAACTGTTTTTT
CDR3aa: CASSIDGRGRANEKLFF
d_gene: TRBD1
v_gene: TRBV19
j_gene: TRBJ1-4
abundance: .

CDR3nt: TGTGCCAGCAGCCAAGGGTATCAGGGGCGAATTTCCTATGGCTACACCTTC
CDR3aa: CASSQGYQGRISYGYTF
d_gene: .
v_gene: TRBV3-1/TRBV3-2
j_gene: TRBJ1-2
abundance: once

CDR3nt: TGTGCCAGCAGCCATGGGACAGGGGTCTACGAGCAGTACTTC
CDR3aa: CASSHGTGVYEQYF
d_gene: TRBD1
v_gene: TRBV7-2
j_gene: TRBJ2-7
abundance: .